A single sample is the source of the 4 T cell receptor beta chains below, sequenced in a study of blood T cells in healthy people across ages. PCR was performed a second time for about 6 to 12 cycles using a sample-barcoded 5' primer and a J-beta primer mix. TCRdb reprocessed the 5' RACE reads with MiXCR, giving one entry per CDR3 protein. The table records about 670,000 distinct CDR3 sequences, approximately 40% of them present only once. Sequences were obtained from blood. These receptor sequences come from a man older than 75 in good health.

This clonotype was seen ten or more times. The chain is built from TRBV7-2 and TRBJ2-3, with TRBD2 identical over 7 bases. Trimming at V came to 5 bases and at J to 4 bases, leaving 18 bases not matched to a gene. Germline loops: CDR1 SGHTA, CDR2 FQGNSA. The CDR3 loop spans 18 amino acids. The CDR3 here is CASSPLARRGISSDTQYF. As DNA, the CDR3 is TGTGCCAGCAGCCCGCTCGCCCGGCGGGGGATTAGCTCAGATACGCAGTATTTT. Full variable domain (outside the CDR3, taken from reference TRBV7-2 and TRBJ2-3): GAGVSQSPSNKVTEKGKDVELRCDPISGHTALYWYRQSLGQGLEFLIYFQGNSAPDKSGLPSDRFSAERTGGSVSTLTIQRTQQEDSAVYLCASSPLARRGISSDTQYFGPGTRLTVL.

As to this clonotype: A much larger clonotype is one base distant, so this may be a read error. The CDR3 sequence: CTSSSNRDPNEKLFF. The CDR3 coding sequence is TGTACCAGCAGCTCCAACAGGGACCCTAATGAAAAACTGTTTTTT. The gene calls are TRBV7-9 and TRBJ1-4, with D tentatively TRBD1 (6 bases). Germline loops: CDR1 SEHNR, CDR2 FQNEAQ (reference sequence). CDR3 size: 15 residues.

This clonotype turned up a few times. This sequence joins TRBV6-2 or TRBV6-3 and TRBJ2-5, with a weak D call TRBD1 (6 bases). V was clipped by 7 bases and J by 2 bases, with 17 bases between them. This CDR3 has 15 amino acids. CDR1 and CDR2 (germline): MNHEY, SVGEGT. CDR3 in amino acids: CASTYGTLTQETQYF. The CDR3 DNA sequence: TGTGCCAGCACCTACGGGACACTCACTCAAGAGACCCAGTACTTC.

This clonotype was detected a few times. This chain joins TRBV6-2 or TRBV6-3 and TRBJ1-1, with D perhaps TRBD1 (5 bases). The ends were cut back, 7 bases at V and 1 base at J, with 19 bases in the middle. The CDR3 is made up of 16 amino acids. Germline V lookup: CDR1 MNHEY, CDR2 SVGEGT. The CDR3 nucleotides are TGTGCCAGCAACCAAACTCCTCTGGGGCGGAACACTGAAGCTTTCTTT. It translates to CASNQTPLGRNTEAFF.